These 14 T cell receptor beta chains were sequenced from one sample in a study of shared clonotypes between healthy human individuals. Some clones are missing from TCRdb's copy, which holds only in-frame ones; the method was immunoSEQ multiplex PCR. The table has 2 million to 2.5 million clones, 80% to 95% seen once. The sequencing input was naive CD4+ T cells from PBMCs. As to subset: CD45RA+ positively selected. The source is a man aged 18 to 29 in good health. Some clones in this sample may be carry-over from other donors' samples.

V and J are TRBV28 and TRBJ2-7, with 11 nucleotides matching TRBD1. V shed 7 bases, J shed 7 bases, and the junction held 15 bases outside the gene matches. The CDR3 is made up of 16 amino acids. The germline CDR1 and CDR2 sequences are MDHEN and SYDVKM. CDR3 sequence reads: CASTNPEGQGAEEQYF. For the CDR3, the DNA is TGTGCCAGCACCAATCCTGAAGGACAGGGGGCGGAGGAGCAGTACTTC.

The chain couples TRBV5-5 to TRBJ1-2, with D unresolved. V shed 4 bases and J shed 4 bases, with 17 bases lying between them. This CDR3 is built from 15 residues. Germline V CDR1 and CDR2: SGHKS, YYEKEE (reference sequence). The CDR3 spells CASSPLPSLVYGYTF. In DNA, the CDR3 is TGTGCCAGCAGCCCTTTACCCTCACTGGTCTATGGCTACACCTTC.

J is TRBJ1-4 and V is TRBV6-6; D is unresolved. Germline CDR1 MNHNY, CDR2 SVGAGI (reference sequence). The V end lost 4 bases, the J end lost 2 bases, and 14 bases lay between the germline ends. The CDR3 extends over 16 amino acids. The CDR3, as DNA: TGTGCCAGCAGTTCCTTAGGACCTGCGACTAATGAAAAACTGTTTTTT. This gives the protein CASSSLGPATNEKLFF.

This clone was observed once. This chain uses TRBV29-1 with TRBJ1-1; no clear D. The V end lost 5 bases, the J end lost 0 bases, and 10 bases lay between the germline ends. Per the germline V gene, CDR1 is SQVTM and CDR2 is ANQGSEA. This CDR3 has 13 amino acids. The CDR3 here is CSVRQILNTEAFF. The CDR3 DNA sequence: TGCAGCGTTCGTCAGATACTGAACACTGAAGCTTTCTTT.

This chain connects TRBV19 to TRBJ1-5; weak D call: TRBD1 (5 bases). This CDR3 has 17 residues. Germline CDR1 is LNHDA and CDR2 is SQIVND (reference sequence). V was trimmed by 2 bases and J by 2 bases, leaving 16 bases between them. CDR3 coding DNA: TGTGCCAGTAGTATATGGGAGACAGCGGTGGGCAATCAGCCCCAGCATTTT. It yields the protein CASSIWETAVGNQPQHF.

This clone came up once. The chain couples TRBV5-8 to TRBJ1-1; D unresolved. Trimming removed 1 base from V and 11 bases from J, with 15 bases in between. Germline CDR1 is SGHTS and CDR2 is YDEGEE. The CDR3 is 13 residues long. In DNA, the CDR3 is TGTGCCAGCAGCTTGACGGGGTTTGGGAAGGCTTTCTTT. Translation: CASSLTGFGKAFF.

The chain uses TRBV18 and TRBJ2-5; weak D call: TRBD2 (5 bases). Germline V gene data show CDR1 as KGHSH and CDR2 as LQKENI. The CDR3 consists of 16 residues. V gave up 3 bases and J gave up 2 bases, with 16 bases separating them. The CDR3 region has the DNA TGTGCCAGCTCACCCCCGGGATCCGCCAGACAAGAGACCCAGTACTTC. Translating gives CASSPPGSARQETQYF.

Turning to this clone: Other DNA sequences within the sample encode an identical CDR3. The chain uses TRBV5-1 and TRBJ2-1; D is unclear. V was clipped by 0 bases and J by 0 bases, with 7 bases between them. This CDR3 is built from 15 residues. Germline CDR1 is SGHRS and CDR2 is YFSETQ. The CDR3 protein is CASSLGESSYNEQFF. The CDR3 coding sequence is TGCGCCAGCAGCTTGGGGGAAAGCTCCTACAATGAGCAGTTCTTC.

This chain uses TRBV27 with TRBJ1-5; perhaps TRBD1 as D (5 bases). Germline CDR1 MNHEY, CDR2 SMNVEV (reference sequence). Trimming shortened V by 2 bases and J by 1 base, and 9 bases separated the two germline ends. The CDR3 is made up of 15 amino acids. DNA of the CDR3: TGTGCCAGCAGTTTAAATCAGGGAAGCAATCAGCCCCAGCATTTT. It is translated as CASSLNQGSNQPQHF.

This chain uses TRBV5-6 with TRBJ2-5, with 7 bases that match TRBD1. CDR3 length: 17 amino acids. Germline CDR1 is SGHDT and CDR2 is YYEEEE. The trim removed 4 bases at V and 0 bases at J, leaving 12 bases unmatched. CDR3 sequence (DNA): TGTGCCAGCAGCGTGACAACAGGGGCCGGGTACCAAGAGACCCAGTACTTC. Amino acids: CASSVTTGAGYQETQYF.

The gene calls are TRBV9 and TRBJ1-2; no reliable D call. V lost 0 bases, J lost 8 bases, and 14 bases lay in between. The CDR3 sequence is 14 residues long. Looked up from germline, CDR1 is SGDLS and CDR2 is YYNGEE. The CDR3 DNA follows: TGTGCCAGCAGCGTAGAATGGTCAGACGGGGGCTACACCTTC. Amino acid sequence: CASSVEWSDGGYTF.

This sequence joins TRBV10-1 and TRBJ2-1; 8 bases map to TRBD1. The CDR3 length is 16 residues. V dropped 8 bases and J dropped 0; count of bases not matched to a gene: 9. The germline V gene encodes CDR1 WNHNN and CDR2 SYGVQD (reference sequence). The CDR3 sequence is CASGDRGVGSYNEQFF. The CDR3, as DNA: TGCGCCAGCGGAGACAGGGGTGTAGGCTCCTACAATGAGCAGTTCTTC.

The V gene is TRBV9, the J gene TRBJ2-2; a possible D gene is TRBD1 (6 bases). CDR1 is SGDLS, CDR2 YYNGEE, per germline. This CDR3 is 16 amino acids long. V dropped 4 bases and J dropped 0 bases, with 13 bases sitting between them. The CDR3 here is CASSISGTPNTGELFF. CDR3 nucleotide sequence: TGTGCCAGCAGCATCTCCGGGACACCGAACACCGGGGAGCTGTTTTTT.

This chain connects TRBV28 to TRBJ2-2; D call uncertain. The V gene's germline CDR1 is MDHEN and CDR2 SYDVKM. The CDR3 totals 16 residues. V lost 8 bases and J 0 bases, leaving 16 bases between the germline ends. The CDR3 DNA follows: TGTGCCAGCCGGATATTAGCAGGTTCGAACACCGGGGAGCTGTTTTTT. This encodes CASRILAGSNTGELFF. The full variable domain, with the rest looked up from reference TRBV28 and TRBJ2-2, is DVKVTQSSRYLVKRTGEKVFLECVQDMDHENMFWYRQDPGLGLRLIYFSYDVKMKEKGDIPEGYSVSREKKERFSLILESASTNQTSMYLCASRILAGSNTGELFFGEGSRLTVL.